Sequencing of this T cell receptor (beta chain) was carried out in a study of T cell changes during pregnancy in multiple sclerosis. The V end lost 1 base, the J end lost 0 bases, and 18 bases lay between the germline ends. The CDR3 has 18 residues. Per germline, CDR1 KGHSH and CDR2 LQKENI. Here immunoSEQ multiplex PCR was the method, and the copy in TCRdb shows in-frame clones only, minus some. This table holds about 72,000 clones, around 91% found once. The source material was peripheral blood, sampled in the third trimester of pregnancy. The chain is built from TRBV18 and TRBJ1-1, with D hard to call. This TCR came from a female donor in good health, enrolled as a control in a pregnancy study. The chain's CDR3 is CASSPLSGRGLLNTEAFF. CDR3 nucleotides: TGTGCCAGCTCACCACTTTCGGGGAGAGGTCTGCTGAACACTGAAGCTTTCTTT.